What follows are 8 T cell receptor beta chains derived from one specimen sequenced in a study of response to subunit inactivated influenza vaccine. One entry per CDR3 protein, called by TCRdb with MiXCR from the RT-PCR reads. The sample records 450,000 to 600,000 distinct CDR3 sequences, approximately 7.1% being singletons. The input for sequencing was PBMCs from blood, taken roughly 24 months after vaccination. The receptors derive from a man aged 50 to 69 who received an inactivated influenza vaccine.

This clonotype was seen repeatedly, ten times or more. The chain carries TRBV20-1 and TRBJ2-5; 7 bases align to TRBD2. The CDR3 extends over 13 amino acids. V dropped 3 bases and J dropped 8; count of bases not matched to a gene: 9. CDR1 is DFQATT and CDR2 is SNEGSKA in the germline V gene (reference sequence). Written as DNA, the CDR3 is TGCAGTGCTAGTTTCGGCGGGAGAGGTACCCAGTACTTC. Encoded protein: CSASFGGRGTQYF.

This clonotype has a count of ten or more. The chain is built from TRBV5-6 and TRBJ1-2; 9 bases line up with TRBD1. The V gene's germline CDR1 is SGHDT and CDR2 YYEEEE. With 4 bases clipped from V and 6 bases from J, the junction kept 4 bases outside the gene matches. CDR3 length: 13 amino acids. CDR3 sequence: CASSVGTGHGYTF. Here the CDR3 DNA reads TGTGCCAGCAGCGTAGGGACAGGGCATGGCTACACCTTC.

V usage is TRBV7-2 and J usage is TRBJ2-5, with D possibly being TRBD2 (5 bases). V shed 8 bases and J shed 2 bases, with 12 bases lying between them. The CDR3 loop spans 13 amino acids. Germline V lookup: CDR1 SGHTA, CDR2 FQGNSA. The CDR3 reads CASSRELQETQYF. The CDR3 region has the DNA TGTGCCAGCTCCCGGGAACTTCAAGAGACCCAGTACTTC.

The sample holds many counts of this clonotype. This sequence joins TRBV5-1 and TRBJ1-4; D is uncertain. V lost 0 bases and J 3 bases, leaving 9 bases between the germline ends. The CDR3 is 15 residues long. Germline loops: CDR1 SGHRS, CDR2 YFSETQ. CDR3: CASSLVGSPNEKLFF. The CDR3 region has the DNA TGCGCCAGCAGCTTGGTGGGCAGTCCTAATGAAAAACTGTTTTTT.

Only a few counts were recorded for this clonotype. The chain has TRBV7-9 and TRBJ2-7; possibly TRBD1 for D (6 bases). Germline CDR1 and CDR2: SEHNR and FQNEAQ (reference sequence). The CDR3 is made up of 13 amino acids. Trimming removed 5 bases from V and 4 bases from J, with 12 bases in between. The CDR3 loop reads CASSRGQMYEQYF. The CDR3 DNA is TGTGCCAGCAGCCGAGGACAGATGTACGAGCAGTACTTC.

The sample holds a few counts of this clonotype. CDR3 residues: CSARDRLNSGGAGELFF. CDR3 in DNA: TGCAGTGCTAGAGATCGATTGAATAGCGGGGGAGCCGGGGAGCTGTTTTTT. The chain links TRBV20-1 to TRBJ2-2; TRBD2 aligns across 9 bases. CDR1 and CDR2 (germline): DFQATT, SNEGSKA (reference sequence). The CDR3 is 17 amino acids. The J segment lost 6 bases and the V segment lost 0 bases, leaving 11 bases of the junction unmatched.

This clonotype was picked up many times. The chain combines TRBV10-2 with TRBJ2-1; 12 bases are a match to TRBD2. V lost 0 bases to trimming and J lost 4 bases; unmatched junction nucleotides: 1. The germline V gene encodes CDR1 WSHSY and CDR2 SAAADI. The length of the CDR3 is 16 residues. CDR3: CASSESGTSGYNEQFF. CDR3 nucleotide sequence: TGCGCCAGCAGTGAGTCGGGGACTAGCGGGTACAATGAGCAGTTCTTC.

The rearrangement joins TRBV15 to TRBJ2-7; D is undetermined. Germline values: CDR1 LNHNV, CDR2 YYDKDF (reference sequence). CDR3 length: 16 residues. The germline V and J ends were trimmed by 5 bases and 1 base, with 18 bases remaining between them. In DNA, the CDR3 is TGTGCCACCAGCGGAAGAGGTAAAGGGAAGTCCTACGAGCAGTACTTC. Its protein is CATSGRGKGKSYEQYF.